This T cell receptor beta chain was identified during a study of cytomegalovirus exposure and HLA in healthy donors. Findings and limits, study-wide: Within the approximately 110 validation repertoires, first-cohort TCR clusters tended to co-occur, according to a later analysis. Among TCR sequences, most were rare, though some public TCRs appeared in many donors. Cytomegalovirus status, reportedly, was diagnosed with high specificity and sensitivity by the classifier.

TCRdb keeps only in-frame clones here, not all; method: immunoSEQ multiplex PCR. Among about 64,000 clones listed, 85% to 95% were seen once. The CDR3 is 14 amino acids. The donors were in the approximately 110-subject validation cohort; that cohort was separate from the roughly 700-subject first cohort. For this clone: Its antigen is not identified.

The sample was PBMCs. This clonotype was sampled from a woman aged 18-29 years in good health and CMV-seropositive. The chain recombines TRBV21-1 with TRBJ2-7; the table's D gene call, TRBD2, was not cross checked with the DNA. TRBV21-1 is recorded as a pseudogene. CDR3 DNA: TGTGCCAGCAGCAAAGCCGGGGGGAACTACGAGCAGTACTTC. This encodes CASSKAGGNYEQYF.